This TCR beta chain was sequenced for a study of blood T cell repertoires in COVID-19. On the study more broadly: The United States, Italy and Spain supplied acute and convalescent COVID-19 samples. The analysed material was cDNA or gDNA that came from T cells, B-cell-depleted T cells, or PBMCs.

The table came from immunoSEQ multiplex PCR; TCRdb's copy has only in-frame clones and leaves some out. The table includes 250,000 to 350,000 clones, 88% detected once. The V gene end was trimmed by 2 bases and the J gene end by 5 bases; junction bases not matched to a gene: 8. Germline V gene lookup returns CDR1 MNHNS and CDR2 SASEGT. This CDR3 is built from 16 residues. The receptor was derived from a woman in her 30s with COVID-19, enrolled during active disease. Sample: peripheral blood. The rearrangement links TRBV6-1 to TRBJ2-7, with 11 bases lining up with TRBD2. The CDR3 DNA reads as TGTGCCAGCAGTGAACTCGGGACTAGCGGCCTAAACGAGCAGTACTTC. Amino acid sequence: CASSELGTSGLNEQYF.